The 27 T cell receptor beta chains reported below all come from one sample, sequenced in a study of T cells in Graves' hyperthyroidism and ophthalmopathy. Researchers amplified the TCR beta CDR3 regions from RNA transcripts. With the HTBI primer set, the TCR CDR3 went through a first round of RT-PCR. One entry per CDR3 protein, called by TCRdb with MiXCR from the multiplex PCR reads. The table includes hundreds of thousands of distinct CDR3 sequences, around 21% detected once. Input material: blood. These receptors all stem from a man in his thirties or forties with Graves' ophthalmopathy.

With respect to this clonotype: A read error may produce the germline difference seen at one junction end. The chain carries TRBV18 and TRBJ1-1; D not resolved. CDR3 size: 16 residues. The germline V gene encodes CDR1 KGHSH and CDR2 LQKENI. The CDR3 reads CASSQSEGLGNTEASF. Here the CDR3 DNA reads TGTGCCAGCTCTCAATCAGAAGGGCTCGGGAACACTGAAGCTTCCTTT. The full variable domain, rest sourced from reference TRBV18 and TRBJ1-1, is NAGVMQNPRHLVRRRGQEARLRCSPMKGHSHVYWYRQLPEEGLKFMVYLQKENIIDESGMPKERFSAEFPKEGPSILRIQQVVRGDSAAYFCASSQSEGLGNTEASFGQGTRLTVV.

This clonotype has a handful of counts. V is TRBV19 and J is TRBJ2-7, with 8 bases lining up with TRBD2. Germline CDR1 is LNHDA and CDR2 is SQIVND (reference sequence). CDR3 length: 16 amino acids. V lost 3 bases, J lost 3 bases, and 10 bases stayed unmatched. This CDR3 reads CASSMDPGLGVYEQYF. Here the CDR3 DNA reads TGTGCCAGTAGTATGGACCCGGGACTAGGGGTCTACGAGCAGTACTTC.

The gene calls are TRBV5-8 and TRBJ1-5; the D gene is possibly TRBD1 (6 bases). The CDR3 consists of 16 residues. From germline, CDR1 is SGHTS and CDR2 YDEGEE. Trimming shortened V by 0 bases and J by 1 base, and 11 bases separated the two germline ends. Here the CDR3 DNA reads TGTGCCAGCAGCTTGGGCCCGGACAGAAGCAATCAGCCCCAGCATTTT. It codes for CASSLGPDRSNQPQHF.

In its sample, this clonotype was seen once. A single base separates this from a much larger clone, so it may be a read error. This rearrangement joins TRBV5-6 to TRBJ2-1; tentatively, D is TRBD1 or TRBD2 (5 bases each). Trimming cost V 2 bases and J 9 bases, with 18 bases left between them. Germline V lookup: CDR1 SGHDT, CDR2 YYEEEE. The CDR3 totals 15 residues. Here the CDR3 reads CASSLSGPNVSEQFF. CDR3 bases: TGTGCCAGCAGCTTATCGGGACCTAACGTAAGTGAGCAGTTCTTC.

V is TRBV7-9 and J is TRBJ1-1; 9 nucleotides line up with TRBD1. Trimming removed 3 bases from V and 6 bases from J; junction bases left unmatched: 5. Germline V gene lookup returns CDR1 SEHNR and CDR2 FQNEAQ (reference sequence). This CDR3 region has 14 residues. The CDR3 loop reads CASSFRDRAPEAFF. The CDR3 DNA is TGTGCCAGCAGCTTCCGGGACAGGGCCCCTGAAGCTTTCTTT.

There are a few counts of this clonotype. The genes are TRBV27 and TRBJ1-1; no clear D gene. The CDR3 runs 13 residues. V gave up 6 bases and J gave up 6 bases, with 14 bases separating them. Germline CDR1 reads MNHEY; CDR2 reads SMNVEV (reference sequence). CDR3 in DNA: TGTGCCAGCAGCTCTACCCGGACGGCTGAAGCTTTCTTT. Protein: CASSSTRTAEAFF.

The V call is TRBV5-1, the J call TRBJ2-1; D is unresolved. Trimming removed 4 bases from V and 1 base from J, with 12 bases in between. Germline V gene sequence: CDR1 SGHRS, CDR2 YFSETQ. This CDR3 contains 15 residues. The CDR3 bases are TGCGCCAGCAGCCCGTTAGTCGGGTCCTACAATGAGCAGTTCTTC. This sequence encodes CASSPLVGSYNEQFF.

This sequence joins TRBV10-2 and TRBJ2-2; TRBD2 agrees at 8 bases. J gave up 5 bases and V 5 bases, and 10 bases lay outside the gene matches. Germline CDR1 is WSHSY and CDR2 is SAAADI. The CDR3 spans 16 residues. The CDR3 spells CASSPTTGRGTGELFF. DNA for the CDR3: TGCGCCAGCAGTCCAACGACCGGGAGGGGTACCGGGGAGCTGTTTTTT.

This clonotype was detected many times. The chain has TRBV12-3 or TRBV12-4 and TRBJ1-1; 7 bases line up with TRBD1. The CDR3 totals 14 residues. After removal of 2 bases from V and 1 base from J, the junction contained 1 base not matched to a gene. CDR3 protein: CASSLQGENTEAFF. The CDR3 DNA follows: TGTGCCAGCAGTTTACAGGGGGAGAACACTGAAGCTTTCTTT.

The gene calls are TRBV29-1 and TRBJ2-1; a weak D match, TRBD1 (5 bases). CDR3 length: 14 residues. CDR1 SQVTM and CDR2 ANQGSEA come from the germline V gene. Trimming stripped 5 bases from V and 2 bases from J, with 13 bases between. CDR3 residues: CSVLRGGTYNEQFF. CDR3 DNA sequence: TGCAGCGTTCTTAGGGGCGGAACCTACAATGAGCAGTTCTTC.

The chain joins TRBV9 to TRBJ1-1, with 8 bases that match TRBD1. This CDR3 contains 14 residues. After removal of 0 bases from V and 3 bases from J, the junction contained 1 base not matched to a gene. Germline assignment: CDR1 SGDLS and CDR2 YYNGEE. For the CDR3, the DNA is TGTGCCAGCAGCGTAGCGACAGGGGACACTGAAGCTTTCTTT. Protein product: CASSVATGDTEAFF.

This clonotype was observed a handful of times. DNA of the CDR3: TGTGCCAGCAGCTTTGGGGGAGGGACAAATGAGCAGTTCTTC. Protein product: CASSFGGGTNEQFF. The chain couples TRBV7-2 to TRBJ2-1, with D maybe TRBD2 (7 bases). The germline V gene has CDR1 SGHTA and CDR2 FQGNSA. V was pared by 3 bases and J by 7 bases, with 13 bases between. The CDR3 has 14 residues.

The chain links TRBV7-9 to TRBJ2-3; D gene unclear. V was clipped by 3 bases and J by 4 bases, with 11 bases between them. CDR1 SEHNR and CDR2 FQNEAQ come from the germline V gene (reference sequence). The CDR3 is 14 residues long. CDR3 DNA: TGTGCCAGCAGCTTGGTAGGGCCCGCAGATACGCAGTATTTT. Translated: CASSLVGPADTQYF.

This clonotype has ten or more counts. The rearrangement joins TRBV12-3 or TRBV12-4 to TRBJ2-1, with TRBD1 matching over 7 bases. V shed 7 bases and J 7 bases; nucleotides not matched to a gene: 7. CDR3 length equals 13 residues. As DNA, the CDR3 is TGTGCCAGCAACTTAGACAGGGTGAATGAGCAGTTCTTC. It codes for CASNLDRVNEQFF.

This chain joins TRBV7-9 and TRBJ2-2, with a tentative D call TRBD1 (5 bases). From germline, CDR1 is SEHNR and CDR2 FQNEAQ (reference sequence). Trimming removed 8 bases from V and 1 base from J, with 14 bases in between. CDR3 length equals 15 residues. The CDR3 spells CASPPGSRNTGELFF. DNA of the CDR3: TGTGCCAGCCCACCAGGGTCGAGGAACACCGGGGAGCTGTTTTTT.

The chain carries TRBV5-1 and TRBJ2-2, with D unclear. From germline, CDR1 is SGHRS and CDR2 YFSETQ. Trimming cost V 0 bases and J 7 bases, with 7 bases left between them. This CDR3 has 13 amino acids. CDR3: CASSLDGYGELFF. In DNA, the CDR3 is TGCGCCAGCAGCTTGGACGGATACGGGGAGCTGTTTTTT. The entire variable domain, with the rest obtained from reference TRBV5-1 and TRBJ2-2, is as follows: KAGVTQTPRYLIKTRGQQVTLSCSPISGHRSVSWYQQTPGQGLQFLFEYFSETQRNKGNFPGRFSGRQFSNSRSEMNVSTLELGDSALYLCASSLDGYGELFFGEGSRLTVL.

Ten or more counts support this clonotype. As DNA, the CDR3 is TGTGCCAGCAGCCGTCTTAGCGGGAGGGTTAACCATGAGCAGTTCTTC. It is translated as CASSRLSGRVNHEQFF. This sequence joins TRBV7-8 and TRBJ2-1, with 11 bases lining up with TRBD2. The CDR3 has 16 amino acids. In germline, CDR1 is SGHVS, CDR2 FQNEAQ. Trimming removed 5 bases from V and 8 bases from J; junction bases left unmatched: 11. Full variable domain (remainder filled in from reference TRBV7-8 and TRBJ2-1): GAGVSQSPRYKVAKRGQDVALRCDPISGHVSLFWYQQALGQGPEFLTYFQNEAQLDKSGLPSDRFFAERPEGSVSTLKIQRTQQEDSAVYLCASSRLSGRVNHEQFFGPGTRLTVL.

The chain has TRBV30 and TRBJ1-3, with D hard to call. Germline V lookup: CDR1 GTSNPN, CDR2 SVGIG (reference sequence). CDR3 length: 16 residues. V was shortened by 2 bases and J by 0 bases, with 14 bases between the two germline ends. This CDR3 is CAWSPLNGYSGNTIYF. The DNA of the CDR3 is TGTGCCTGGAGTCCCCTGAACGGCTACTCTGGAAACACCATATATTTT.

This clonotype turned up a few times. The chain recombines TRBV28 with TRBJ2-1, with 7 bases identical to TRBD1. V lost 2 bases and J lost 9; bases outside the gene matches: 7. This CDR3 is 14 amino acids long. Per the germline V gene, CDR1 is MDHEN and CDR2 is SYDVKM. Here the CDR3 reads CASSLTSTGTEQFF. The CDR3 DNA reads TGTGCCAGCAGTTTAACCTCGACAGGGACTGAGCAGTTCTTC.

This clonotype came up once. The gene calls are TRBV24-1 and TRBJ2-3; D possibly corresponds to TRBD2 (6 bases). The V end lost 8 bases, the J end lost 4 bases, and 18 bases lay between the germline ends. Per germline, CDR1 KGHDR and CDR2 SFDVKD. CDR3 size: 15 residues. CDR3 in DNA: TGTGCCACCAAACCCGGGCAGGGAGGTGCAGATACGCAGTATTTT. Protein product: CATKPGQGGADTQYF.

The genes are TRBV6-1 and TRBJ2-1; 11 bases are shared with TRBD2. V shed 6 bases, J shed 2 bases, and the junction held 6 bases outside the gene matches. This CDR3 is 16 amino acids long. The germline V gene has CDR1 MNHNS and CDR2 SASEGT. CDR3: CASSNLAGGPYNEQFF. As DNA, the CDR3 is TGTGCCAGCAGCAACCTAGCGGGGGGACCCTACAATGAGCAGTTCTTC.

The chain couples TRBV6-2 or TRBV6-3 to TRBJ2-3; 12 bases are shared with TRBD2. Looked up from germline, CDR1 is MNHEY and CDR2 is SVGEGT. With 2 bases clipped from V and 4 bases from J, the junction kept 7 bases outside the gene matches. CDR3 size: 17 residues. CDR3 nucleotide sequence: TGTGCCAGCAGTTACGGGCTAGCGGGAGGGCTAGCAGATACGCAGTATTTT. Protein product: CASSYGLAGGLADTQYF.

This clonotype was observed at least ten times. The V gene is TRBV20-1, the J gene TRBJ2-1, with TRBD2 identical over 11 bases. With V trimmed by 1 base and J by 9 bases, 5 bases remained unmatched. Germline-derived CDR1 and CDR2 are DFQATT and SNEGSKA (reference sequence). The CDR3 loop spans 14 amino acids. The CDR3 DNA sequence: TGCAGTGCTAGAGTATTAGCGGGAGGGGGTGAGCAGTTCTTC. This sequence encodes CSARVLAGGGEQFF.

This clonotype showed up just a few times. The J gene is TRBJ2-1, the V gene TRBV14, with 10 bases matching TRBD2. The CDR3 spans 18 residues. Per the germline V gene, CDR1 is SGHDN and CDR2 is FVKESK. With V trimmed by 1 base and J by 6 bases, 12 bases remained unmatched. The CDR3 nucleotides are TGTGCCAGCAGCCAAGGTTACGCTAGCGGGAGTCTAGGCAATGAGCAGTTCTTC. Protein product: CASSQGYASGSLGNEQFF.

The chain combines TRBV29-1 with TRBJ2-1; D perhaps matches TRBD2 (5 bases). The CDR3 is 14 residues long. Germline V CDR1 and CDR2: SQVTM, ANQGSEA. Trimming removed 7 bases at V and 3 bases at J, with 16 bases between. The CDR3 reads CSGETRTGYNEQFF. DNA for the CDR3: TGCAGCGGGGAGACTCGGACGGGCTACAATGAGCAGTTCTTC.

The chain carries TRBV28 and TRBJ2-1, with 7 bases identical to TRBD2. The CDR3 spans 14 residues. Trimming took 3 bases from V and 7 from J; bases not matched to a gene: 6. Germline-derived CDR1 and CDR2 are MDHEN and SYDVKM. The CDR3, as DNA: TGTGCCAGCAGTTTTATGCGGGAGAAGAATGAGCAGTTCTTC. It encodes CASSFMREKNEQFF.

This chain connects TRBV4-3 to TRBJ1-5, with D unclear. CDR1 is LGHNA, CDR2 YSLEER, per germline. With 0 bases removed from V and 7 bases from J, the gap between germline ends came to 10 bases. This CDR3 region has 14 residues. CDR3 in DNA: TGCGCCAGCAGCCAAGATCGTCGCGGGCAGCCCCAGCATTTT. Translation gives CASSQDRRGQPQHF.